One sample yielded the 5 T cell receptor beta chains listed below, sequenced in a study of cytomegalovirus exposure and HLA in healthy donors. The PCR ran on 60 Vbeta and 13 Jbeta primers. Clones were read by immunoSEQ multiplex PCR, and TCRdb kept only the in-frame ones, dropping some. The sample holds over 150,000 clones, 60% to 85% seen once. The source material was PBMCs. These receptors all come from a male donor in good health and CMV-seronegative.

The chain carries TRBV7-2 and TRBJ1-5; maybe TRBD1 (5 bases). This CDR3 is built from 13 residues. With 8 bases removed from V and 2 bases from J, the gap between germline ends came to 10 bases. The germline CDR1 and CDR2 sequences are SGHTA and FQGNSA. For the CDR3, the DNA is TGTGCCAGCTCGGGGGGGGGCAATCAGCCCCAGCATTTT. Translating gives CASSGGGNQPQHF.

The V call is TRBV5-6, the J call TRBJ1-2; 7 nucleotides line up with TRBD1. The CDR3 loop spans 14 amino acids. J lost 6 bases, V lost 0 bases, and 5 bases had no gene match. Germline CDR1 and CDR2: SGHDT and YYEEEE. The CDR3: CASSLVDREDGYTF. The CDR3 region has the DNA TGTGCCAGCAGCTTGGTCGACAGGGAGGATGGCTACACCTTC.

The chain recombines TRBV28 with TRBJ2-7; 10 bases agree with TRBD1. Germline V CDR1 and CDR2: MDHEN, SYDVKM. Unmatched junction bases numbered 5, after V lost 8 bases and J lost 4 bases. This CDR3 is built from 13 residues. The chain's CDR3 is CASRGQGFYEQYF. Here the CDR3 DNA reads TGTGCCAGCCGGGGACAGGGGTTTTACGAGCAGTACTTC.

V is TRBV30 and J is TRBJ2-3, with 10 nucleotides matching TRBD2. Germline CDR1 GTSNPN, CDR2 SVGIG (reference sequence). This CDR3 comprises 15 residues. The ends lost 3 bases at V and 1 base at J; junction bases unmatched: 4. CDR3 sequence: CAWSKLAGRTDTQYF. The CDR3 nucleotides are TGTGCCTGGAGCAAACTAGCGGGACGCACAGATACGCAGTATTTT.

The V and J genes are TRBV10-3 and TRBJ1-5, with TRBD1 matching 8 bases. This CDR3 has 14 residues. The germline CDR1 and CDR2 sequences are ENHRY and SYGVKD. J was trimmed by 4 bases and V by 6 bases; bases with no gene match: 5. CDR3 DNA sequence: TGTGCCATCAGCCCCGGGACAGGTAATCAGCCCCAGCATTTT. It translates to CAISPGTGNQPQHF.